The present entry profiles one T cell receptor (beta chain) with its context. In the original analysis: Cell counts per sample came from amplifying reference gene primers. The table came from immunoSEQ multiplex PCR; TCRdb's copy has only in-frame clones and leaves some out. V and J calls and clone size follow that table, whereas D and trimming were derived from the DNA. The sample has 410,000 or so clones; about nine tenths are singletons. This entry comes from a study of blood T cell repertoires in COVID-19. Study in general: T cells, B-cell-depleted T cells, or PBMCs provided the cDNA or gDNA that served as material.

Patients of the Seattle cohort, enrolled during active infection, were followed longitudinally. The CDR3 is 13 amino acids. V lost 3 bases, J lost 4 bases, and 11 bases lay in between. Germline CDR1 GTSNPN, CDR2 SVGIG (reference sequence). This clonotype was obtained from a woman in her 40s with COVID-19, enrolled during active disease. Input material: peripheral blood. The chain combines TRBV30 with TRBJ2-3; no firm D call. The CDR3 protein is CAWRYGLADTQYF. In nucleotides, the CDR3 is TGTGCCTGGAGATATGGGCTCGCAGATACGCAGTATTTT.